This note documents a single T cell receptor beta chain sequence. The table came from immunoSEQ multiplex PCR; TCRdb's copy has only in-frame clones and leaves some out. Of more than 350,000 clones in the sample, around nine tenths were seen once. These data come from a study of blood T cell repertoires in COVID-19. Study-wide context: From the United States, Italy and Spain came samples of acute and convalescent COVID-19.

Individuals drawn from about 26 US areas were about 18 to 90 years old. Recovered participants had two consecutive negative NP/OP PCR tests, healthcare professional clearance, or symptom resolution. This receptor was obtained from a woman in her fifties or sixties who had recovered from COVID-19. The sample taken for sequencing was PBMCs or T cells enriched from blood (not recorded which).

The DNA for the CDR3 is TGTGCCAGCAGTTTATACAGGGATGTTAATAATTCACCCCTCCACTTT. This gives the protein CASSLYRDVNNSPLHF. The V and J genes are TRBV28 and TRBJ1-6; D is perhaps TRBD1 (6 bases). Trimming took off 1 base at V and 5 bases at J, with 12 bases between the two ends. The CDR3 has 16 residues. Germline V lookup: CDR1 MDHEN, CDR2 SYDVKM.